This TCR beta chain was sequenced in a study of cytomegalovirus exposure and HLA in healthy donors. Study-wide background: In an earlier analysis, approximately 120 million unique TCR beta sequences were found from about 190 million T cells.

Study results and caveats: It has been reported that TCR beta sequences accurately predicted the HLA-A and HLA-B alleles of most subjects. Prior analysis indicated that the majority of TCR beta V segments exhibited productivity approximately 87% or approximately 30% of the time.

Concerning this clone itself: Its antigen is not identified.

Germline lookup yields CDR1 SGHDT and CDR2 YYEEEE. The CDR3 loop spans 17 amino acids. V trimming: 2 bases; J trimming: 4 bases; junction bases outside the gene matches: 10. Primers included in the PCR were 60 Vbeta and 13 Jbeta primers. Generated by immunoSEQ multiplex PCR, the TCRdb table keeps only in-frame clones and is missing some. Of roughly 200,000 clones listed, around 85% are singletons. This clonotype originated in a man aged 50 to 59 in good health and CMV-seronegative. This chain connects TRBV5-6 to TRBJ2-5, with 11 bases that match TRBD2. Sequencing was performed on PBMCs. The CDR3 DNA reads TGTGCCAGCAGCTTCGAACTAGCGGGAGTCATGGGAGAGACCCAGTACTTC. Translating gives CASSFELAGVMGETQYF.